The table lists the clone carrying this TCR beta chain with many counts. CDR3 length: 13 amino acids. The V end lost 3 bases, the J end lost 4 bases, and 9 bases lay between the germline ends. These data belong to a study of T cells after yellow fever vaccination. TCRdb analysed the 5' RACE reads with MiXCR anew, one entry per CDR3 protein. The sample holds 50,000 to 75,000 distinct CDR3 sequences; about 5% are singletons and the top ten take roughly 28%. The specimen was PBMCs, either bulk or a sorted T-cell subset (CD4+, CD8+, memory, or dextramer-sorted; not recorded which), collected on the day of the yellow fever booster vaccination. This chain uses TRBV12-3 or TRBV12-4 with TRBJ2-5; D not resolved. This clonotype was obtained from a man aged 18 to 30 who received the YFV17D yellow fever vaccine. The CDR3 DNA sequence: TGTGCCAGCAGTTTGGTATCCCCAGAGACCCAGTACTTC. As protein: CASSLVSPETQYF.